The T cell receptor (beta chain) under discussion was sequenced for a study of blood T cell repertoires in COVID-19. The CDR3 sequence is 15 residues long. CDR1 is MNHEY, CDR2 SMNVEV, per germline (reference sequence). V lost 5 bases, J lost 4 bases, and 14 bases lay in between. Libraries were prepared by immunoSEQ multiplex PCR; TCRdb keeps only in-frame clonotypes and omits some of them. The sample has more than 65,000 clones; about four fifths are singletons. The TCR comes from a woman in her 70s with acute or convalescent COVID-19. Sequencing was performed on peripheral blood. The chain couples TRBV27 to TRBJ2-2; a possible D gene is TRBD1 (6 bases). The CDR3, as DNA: TGTGCCAGCAGTCGAGACAGGCCGGGCACCGGGGAGCTGTTTTTT. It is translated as CASSRDRPGTGELFF.